This TCR beta chain originates from a study of vaccination and CD4 T cells after COVID-19. Indicated treatment: roughly 11-day PBMC culture with coronavirus spike peptide pools or control peptides (ViraFEST assay). The unexposed donor provided CD4+ T cells, which were taken before the COVID-19 pandemic (2011-2018). In its sample, this clonotype is medium-sized. The target antigen is unknown. This CDR3 contains 15 residues. J was trimmed by 0 bases and V by 4 bases; bases with no gene match: 2. Germline lookup yields CDR1 MNHNS and CDR2 SASEGT. Cultured CD4+ T cell DNA was sequenced using the Oncomine TCR Beta short-read assay. TCRdb redid the calling of the PCR reads with MiXCR, one entry per CDR3 protein. The profile shows roughly 6,800 distinct CDR3 sequences, around 70% of them singletons.

The receptor was isolated from a human donor in good health. Sequencing input: CD4+ T cells from blood, cultured in vitro. The chain is built from TRBV6-1 and TRBJ2-1; 8 nucleotides match TRBD2. As DNA, the CDR3 is TGTGCCAGCAGTGGTACTAGCGGCTCCTACAATGAGCAGTTCTTC. Encoded protein: CASSGTSGSYNEQFF.